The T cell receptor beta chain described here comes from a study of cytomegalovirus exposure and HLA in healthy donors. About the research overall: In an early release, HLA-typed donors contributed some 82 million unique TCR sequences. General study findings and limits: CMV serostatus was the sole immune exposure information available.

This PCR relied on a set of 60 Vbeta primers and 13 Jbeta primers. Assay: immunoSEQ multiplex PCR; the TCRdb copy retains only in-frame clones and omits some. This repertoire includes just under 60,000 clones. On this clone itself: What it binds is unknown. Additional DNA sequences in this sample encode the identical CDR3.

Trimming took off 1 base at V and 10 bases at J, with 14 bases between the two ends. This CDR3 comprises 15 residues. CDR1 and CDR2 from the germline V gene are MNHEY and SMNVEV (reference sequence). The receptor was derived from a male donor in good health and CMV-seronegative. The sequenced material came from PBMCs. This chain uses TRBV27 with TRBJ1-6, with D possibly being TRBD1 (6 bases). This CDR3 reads CASSLLIRGNSPLHF. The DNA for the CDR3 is TGTGCCAGCAGTTTATTGATAAGGGGGAACTCACCCCTCCACTTT.